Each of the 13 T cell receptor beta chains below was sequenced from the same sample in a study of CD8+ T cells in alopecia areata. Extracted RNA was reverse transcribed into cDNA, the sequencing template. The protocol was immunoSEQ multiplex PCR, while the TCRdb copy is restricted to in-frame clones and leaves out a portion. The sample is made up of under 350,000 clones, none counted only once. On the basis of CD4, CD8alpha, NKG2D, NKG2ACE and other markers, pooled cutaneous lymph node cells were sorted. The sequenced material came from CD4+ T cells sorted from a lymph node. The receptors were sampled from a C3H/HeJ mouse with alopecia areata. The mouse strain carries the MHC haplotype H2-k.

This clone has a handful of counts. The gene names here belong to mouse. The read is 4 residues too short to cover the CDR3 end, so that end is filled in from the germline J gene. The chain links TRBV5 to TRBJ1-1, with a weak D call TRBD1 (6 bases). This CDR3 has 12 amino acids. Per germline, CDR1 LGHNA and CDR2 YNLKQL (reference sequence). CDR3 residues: CASSLRGTEVFF. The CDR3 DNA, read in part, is TGTGCCAGCAGCCTCAGGGGAACA.

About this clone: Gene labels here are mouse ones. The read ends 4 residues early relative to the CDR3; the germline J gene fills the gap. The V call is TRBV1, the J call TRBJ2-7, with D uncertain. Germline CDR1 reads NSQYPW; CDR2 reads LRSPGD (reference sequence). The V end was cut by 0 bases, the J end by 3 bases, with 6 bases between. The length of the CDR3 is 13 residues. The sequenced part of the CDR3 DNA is TGCACCTGCAGTGCAGATGTCAGCTAT. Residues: CTCSADVSY. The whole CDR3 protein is CTCSADVSYEQYF.

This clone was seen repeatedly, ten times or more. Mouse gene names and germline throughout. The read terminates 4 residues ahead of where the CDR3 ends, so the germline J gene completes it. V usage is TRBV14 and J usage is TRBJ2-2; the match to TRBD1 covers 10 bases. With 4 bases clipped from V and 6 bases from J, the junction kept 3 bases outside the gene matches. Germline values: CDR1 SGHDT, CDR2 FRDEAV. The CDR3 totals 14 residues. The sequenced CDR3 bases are TGTGCCAGCAGTCCGACAGGGGGCTCCGGG. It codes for CASSPTGGSG. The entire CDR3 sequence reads CASSPTGGSGQLYF.

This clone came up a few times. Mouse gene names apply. The DNA read from the CDR3 is TGTGCCAGCAGCCCCAGGACAGGGACAAACACA. It yields the protein CASSPRTGTNT. The entire CDR3 reads CASSPRTGTNTEVFF. V and J are TRBV5 and TRBJ1-1; 8 bases are shared with TRBD1. Read data end 4 residues before the CDR3 end; the end is taken from the germline J gene. The CDR3 has 15 residues. Losses at the gene ends were 4 bases for V and 0 bases for J; bases not matched to a gene: 4. Germline V gives CDR1 LGHNA, CDR2 YNLKQL (reference sequence).

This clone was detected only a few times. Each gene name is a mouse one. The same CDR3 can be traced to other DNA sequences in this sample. The CDR3 loop reads CASSDWGGAAETLYF. Partial CDR3 DNA: TGTGCCAGCAGTGACTGGGGGGGCGCCGCAGAA. The gene calls are TRBV13-1 and TRBJ2-3; TRBD2 aligns across 10 bases. The read is 4 residues too short to cover the CDR3 end, so that end is filled in from the germline J gene. The germline V gene has CDR1 NSHNY and CDR2 SYGAGN. V lost 2 bases and J lost 3; bases outside the gene matches: 3. The CDR3 is 15 amino acids.

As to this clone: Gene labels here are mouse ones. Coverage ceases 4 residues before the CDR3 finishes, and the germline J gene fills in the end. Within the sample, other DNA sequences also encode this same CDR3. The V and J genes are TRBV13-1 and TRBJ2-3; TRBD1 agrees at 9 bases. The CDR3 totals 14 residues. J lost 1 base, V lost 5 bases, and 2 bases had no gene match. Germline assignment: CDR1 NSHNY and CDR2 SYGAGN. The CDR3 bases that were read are TGTGCCAGCAGACAGGGGGCGGGTGCAGAA. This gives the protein CASRQGAGAE. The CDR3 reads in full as CASRQGAGAETLYF.

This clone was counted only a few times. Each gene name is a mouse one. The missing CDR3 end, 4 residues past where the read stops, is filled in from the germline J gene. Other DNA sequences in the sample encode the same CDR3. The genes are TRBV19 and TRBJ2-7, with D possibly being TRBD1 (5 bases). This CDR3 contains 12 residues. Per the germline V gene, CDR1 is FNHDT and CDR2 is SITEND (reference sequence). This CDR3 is CASSTDRYEQYF. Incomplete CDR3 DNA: TGTGCCAGCAGTACAGACAGATAT. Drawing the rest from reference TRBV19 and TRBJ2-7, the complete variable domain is GGIITQTPKFLIGQEGQKLTLKCQQNFNHDTMYWYRQDSGKGLRLIYYSITENDLQKGDLSEGYDASREKKSSFSLTVTSAQKNEMAVFLCASSTDRYEQYFGPGTRLTVL.

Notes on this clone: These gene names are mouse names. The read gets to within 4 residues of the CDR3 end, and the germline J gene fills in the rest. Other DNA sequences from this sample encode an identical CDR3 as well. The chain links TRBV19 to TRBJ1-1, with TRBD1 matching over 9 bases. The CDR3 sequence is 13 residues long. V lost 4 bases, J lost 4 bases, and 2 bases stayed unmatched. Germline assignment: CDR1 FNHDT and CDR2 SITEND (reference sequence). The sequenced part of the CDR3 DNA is TGTGCCAGCAGTCGACAGGGGGGCACA. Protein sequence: CASSRQGGT. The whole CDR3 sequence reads CASSRQGGTEVFF.

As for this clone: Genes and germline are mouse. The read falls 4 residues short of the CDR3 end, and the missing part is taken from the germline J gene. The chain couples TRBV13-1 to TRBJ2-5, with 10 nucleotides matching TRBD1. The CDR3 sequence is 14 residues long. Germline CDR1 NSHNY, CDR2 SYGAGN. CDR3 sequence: CASRKGQGRDTQYF. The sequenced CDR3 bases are TGTGCCAGCAGGAAGGGACAGGGGAGAGAC.

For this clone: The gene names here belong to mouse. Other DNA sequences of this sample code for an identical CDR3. The CDR3: CASSILNSPLYF. CDR3 bases read: TGTGCCAGCAGTATATTGAATTCGCCC. This chain uses TRBV19 with TRBJ1-6; D is undetermined. The CDR3 goes on 3 residues after the read ends, and that part is filled in from the germline J gene. TRBJ1-6 belongs to the ORF category, with a function that is uncertain. Germline V gives CDR1 FNHDT, CDR2 SITEND (reference sequence). Between the trimmed V and J ends, which lost 1 base and 7 bases, there was a span of 3 bases. This CDR3 has 12 residues.

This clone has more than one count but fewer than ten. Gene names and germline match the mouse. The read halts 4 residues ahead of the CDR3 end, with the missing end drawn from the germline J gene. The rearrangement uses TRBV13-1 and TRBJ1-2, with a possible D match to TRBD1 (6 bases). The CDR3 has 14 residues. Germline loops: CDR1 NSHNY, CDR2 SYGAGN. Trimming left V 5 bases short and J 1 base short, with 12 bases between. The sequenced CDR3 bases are TGTGCCAGCAGGGAAGGGGGGGAAAACTCC. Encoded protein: CASREGGENS. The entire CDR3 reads CASREGGENSDYTF.

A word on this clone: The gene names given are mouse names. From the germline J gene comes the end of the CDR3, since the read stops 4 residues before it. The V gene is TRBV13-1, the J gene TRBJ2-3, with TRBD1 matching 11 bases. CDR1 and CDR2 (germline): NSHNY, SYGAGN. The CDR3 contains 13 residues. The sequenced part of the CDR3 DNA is TGTGCCAGCAGGGGACAGGGGGGAGAA. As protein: CASRGQGGE. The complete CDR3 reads CASRGQGGETLYF.

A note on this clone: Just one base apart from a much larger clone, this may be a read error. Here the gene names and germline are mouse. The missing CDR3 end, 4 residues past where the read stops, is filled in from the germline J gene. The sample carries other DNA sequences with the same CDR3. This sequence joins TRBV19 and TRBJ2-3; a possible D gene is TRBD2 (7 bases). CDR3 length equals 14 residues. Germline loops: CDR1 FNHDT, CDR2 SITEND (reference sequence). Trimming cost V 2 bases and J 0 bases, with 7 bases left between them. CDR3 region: CASSMGGSAETLYF. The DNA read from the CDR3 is TGTGCCAGCAGTATGGGGGGCAGTGCAGAA.